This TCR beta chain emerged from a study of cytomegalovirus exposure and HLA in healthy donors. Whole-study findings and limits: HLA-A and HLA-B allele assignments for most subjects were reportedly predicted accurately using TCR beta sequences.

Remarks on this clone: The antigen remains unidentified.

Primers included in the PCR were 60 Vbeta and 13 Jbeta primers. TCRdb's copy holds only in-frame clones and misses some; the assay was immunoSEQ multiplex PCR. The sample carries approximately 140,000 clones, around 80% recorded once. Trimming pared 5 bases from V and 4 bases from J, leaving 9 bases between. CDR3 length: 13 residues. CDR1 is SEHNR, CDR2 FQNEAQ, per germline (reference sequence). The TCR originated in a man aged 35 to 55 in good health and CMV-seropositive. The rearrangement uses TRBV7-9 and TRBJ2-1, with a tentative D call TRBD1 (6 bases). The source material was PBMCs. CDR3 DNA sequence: TGTGCCAGCAGCCCGGACAGTTACAATGAGCAGTTCTTC. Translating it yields CASSPDSYNEQFF.